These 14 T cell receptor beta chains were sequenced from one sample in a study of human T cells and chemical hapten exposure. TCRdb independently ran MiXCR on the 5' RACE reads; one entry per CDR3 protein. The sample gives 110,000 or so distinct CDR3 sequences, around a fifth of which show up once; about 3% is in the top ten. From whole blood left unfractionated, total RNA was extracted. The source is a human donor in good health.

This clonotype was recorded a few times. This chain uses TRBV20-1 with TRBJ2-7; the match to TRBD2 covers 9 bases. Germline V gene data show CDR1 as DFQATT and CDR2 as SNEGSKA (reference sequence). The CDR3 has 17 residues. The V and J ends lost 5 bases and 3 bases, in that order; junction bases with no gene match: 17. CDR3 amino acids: CSAPPGGRATGRYEQYF. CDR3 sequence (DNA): TGCAGTGCTCCACCAGGCGGGAGGGCCACCGGGCGCTACGAGCAGTACTTC.

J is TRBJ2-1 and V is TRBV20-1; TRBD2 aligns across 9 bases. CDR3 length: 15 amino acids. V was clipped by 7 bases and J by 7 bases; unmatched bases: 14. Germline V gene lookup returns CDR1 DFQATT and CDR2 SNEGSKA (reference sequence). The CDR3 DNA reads TGCAGTGTTCGAGGCACTGCGGGAGGGCCGAATGAGCAGTTCTTC. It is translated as CSVRGTAGGPNEQFF.

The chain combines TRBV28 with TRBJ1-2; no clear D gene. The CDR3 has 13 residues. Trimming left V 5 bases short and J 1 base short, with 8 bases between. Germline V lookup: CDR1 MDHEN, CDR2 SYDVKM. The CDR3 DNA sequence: TGTGCCAGCAGTCCCAATCTTAACTATGGCTACACCTTC. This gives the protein CASSPNLNYGYTF.

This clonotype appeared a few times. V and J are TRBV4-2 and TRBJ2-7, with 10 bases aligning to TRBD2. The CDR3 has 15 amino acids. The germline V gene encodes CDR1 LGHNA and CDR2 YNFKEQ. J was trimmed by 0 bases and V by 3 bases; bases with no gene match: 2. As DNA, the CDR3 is TGTGCCAGCAGCCAGGCTAGCGGGAGCTCCTACGAGCAGTACTTC. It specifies CASSQASGSSYEQYF.

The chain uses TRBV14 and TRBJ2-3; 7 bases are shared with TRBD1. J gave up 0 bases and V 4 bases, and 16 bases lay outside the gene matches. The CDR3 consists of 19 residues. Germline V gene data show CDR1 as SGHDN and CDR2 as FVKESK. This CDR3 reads CASSPGQARTSPSTDTQYF. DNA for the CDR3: TGTGCCAGCAGCCCCGGACAGGCGCGGACCTCTCCTAGCACAGATACGCAGTATTTT.

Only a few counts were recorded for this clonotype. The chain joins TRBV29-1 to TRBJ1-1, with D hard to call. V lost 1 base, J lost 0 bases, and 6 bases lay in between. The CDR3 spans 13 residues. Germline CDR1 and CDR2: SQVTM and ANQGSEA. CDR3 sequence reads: CSVEGRMNTEAFF. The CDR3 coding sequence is TGCAGCGTTGAAGGACGGATGAACACTGAAGCTTTCTTT.

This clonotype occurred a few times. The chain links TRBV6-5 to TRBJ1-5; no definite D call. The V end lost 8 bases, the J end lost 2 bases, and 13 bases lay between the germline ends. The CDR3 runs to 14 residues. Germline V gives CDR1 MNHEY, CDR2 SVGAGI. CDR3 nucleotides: TGTGCCAGCGTCAAGGGTCCTCGCAATCAGCCCCAGCATTTT. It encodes CASVKGPRNQPQHF.

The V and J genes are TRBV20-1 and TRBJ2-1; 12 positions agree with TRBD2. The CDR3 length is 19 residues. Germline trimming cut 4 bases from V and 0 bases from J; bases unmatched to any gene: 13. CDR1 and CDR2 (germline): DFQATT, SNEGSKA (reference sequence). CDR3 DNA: TGCAGTGCTAAAGATCCACTAGCGGGAGGCCTCTACTCCTACAATGAGCAGTTCTTC. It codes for CSAKDPLAGGLYSYNEQFF.

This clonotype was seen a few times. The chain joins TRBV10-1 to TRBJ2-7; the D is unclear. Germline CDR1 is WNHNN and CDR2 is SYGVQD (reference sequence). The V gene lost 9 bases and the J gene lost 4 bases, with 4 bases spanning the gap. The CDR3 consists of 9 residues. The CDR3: CASAYEQYF. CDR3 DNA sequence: TGCGCCAGTGCTTACGAGCAGTACTTC.

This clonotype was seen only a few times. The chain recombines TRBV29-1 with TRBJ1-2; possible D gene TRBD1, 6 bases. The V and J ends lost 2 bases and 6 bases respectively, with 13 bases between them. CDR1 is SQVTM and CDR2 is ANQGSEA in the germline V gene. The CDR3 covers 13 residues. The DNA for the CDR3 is TGCAGCGTTGAACATTTCAGGGGAGATGGCTACACCTTC. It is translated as CSVEHFRGDGYTF.

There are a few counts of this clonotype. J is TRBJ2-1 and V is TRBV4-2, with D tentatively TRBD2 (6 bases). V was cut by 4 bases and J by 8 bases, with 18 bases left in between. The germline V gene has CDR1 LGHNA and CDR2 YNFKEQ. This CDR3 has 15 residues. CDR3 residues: CASSPTSSQRDEQFF. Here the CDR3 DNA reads TGTGCCAGCAGCCCTACTAGTAGTCAGCGGGATGAGCAGTTCTTC.

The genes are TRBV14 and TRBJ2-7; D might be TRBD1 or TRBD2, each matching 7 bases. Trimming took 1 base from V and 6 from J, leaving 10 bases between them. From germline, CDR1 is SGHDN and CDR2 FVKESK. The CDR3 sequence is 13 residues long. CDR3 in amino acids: CASSQARGGEQYF. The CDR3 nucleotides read TGTGCCAGCAGCCAAGCCAGGGGGGGCGAGCAGTACTTC.

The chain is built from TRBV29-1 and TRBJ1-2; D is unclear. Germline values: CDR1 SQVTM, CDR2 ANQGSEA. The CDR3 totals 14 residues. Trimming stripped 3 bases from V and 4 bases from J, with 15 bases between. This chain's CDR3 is CSVDPGQYFYGYTF. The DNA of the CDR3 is TGCAGCGTTGATCCCGGGCAGTACTTCTATGGCTACACCTTC.

Here the CDR3 DNA reads TGCAGCGTTGGACTAGCGGGAGGGGTCGATACGCAGTATTTT. Its translation: CSVGLAGGVDTQYF. This chain connects TRBV29-1 to TRBJ2-3, with 14 bases identical to TRBD2. Unmatched junction bases numbered 3, after V lost 4 bases and J lost 6 bases. Germline CDR1 and CDR2: SQVTM and ANQGSEA. CDR3 length equals 14 residues.